The 26 T cell receptor beta chains listed next were all sequenced from one sample in a study of T cell repertoires in cytomegalovirus infection. TCRdb reprocessed the reads via MiXCR and lists one record per CDR3 protein. Among 80,000 or so distinct CDR3 sequences listed, approximately 42% were seen once. The antigens these receptors bind are not known. The input for sequencing was CD8+ T cells from cultured PBMCs, taken from culture after CMV antigen stimulation. The source is a human donor in good health (CMV status not recorded). Some clones in this sample may be carry-over from other donors' samples.

V gene TRBV4-1 combines with J gene TRBJ2-7; 7 bases match TRBD1. The V gene's germline CDR1 is MGHRA and CDR2 YSYEKL. The CDR3 covers 15 residues. The ends lost 1 base at V and 2 bases at J; junction bases unmatched: 5. The CDR3 nucleotides read TGCGCCAGCAGCCAAGGTAGCCAGGGGGCCTACGAGCAGTACTTC. Amino acids: CASSQGSQGAYEQYF.

The V and J genes are TRBV6-5 and TRBJ2-2; 13 positions agree with TRBD2. The germline V gene encodes CDR1 MNHEY and CDR2 SVGAGI. V lost 5 bases, J lost 4 bases, and 1 base stayed unmatched. The CDR3 consists of 15 residues. The CDR3 sequence is CASSGTSGATGELFF. DNA of the CDR3: TGTGCCAGCAGTGGGACTAGCGGGGCCACCGGGGAGCTGTTTTTT.

This clonotype was recorded at least ten times. The chain carries TRBV4-3 and TRBJ1-3; D gene unclear. V dropped 0 bases and J dropped 0 bases, with 9 bases sitting between them. Germline-derived CDR1 and CDR2 are LGHNA and YSLEER. The CDR3 runs to 16 residues. CDR3 nucleotide sequence: TGCGCCAGCAGCCAAGATCCCCCACACTCTGGAAACACCATATATTTT. The encoded protein is CASSQDPPHSGNTIYF.

This clonotype was detected a few times. The chain has TRBV6-2 or TRBV6-3 and TRBJ2-1; 7 bases match TRBD2. The CDR3 loop spans 15 amino acids. From germline, CDR1 is MNHEY and CDR2 SVGEGT. J gave up 9 bases and V 5 bases, and 13 bases lay outside the gene matches. The CDR3: CASSPLAASNVEQFF. Here the CDR3 DNA reads TGTGCCAGCAGTCCCCTAGCGGCTTCCAATGTTGAGCAGTTCTTC.

This clonotype was detected ten times or more. V and J are TRBV7-2 and TRBJ1-2, with 9 nucleotides matching TRBD1. Germline CDR1 is SGHTA and CDR2 is FQGNSA. The CDR3 spans 16 residues. J was trimmed by 2 bases and V by 5 bases; bases with no gene match: 9. In nucleotides, the CDR3 is TGTGCCAGCAGCCTCATCTACGGACAGGGGAACTATGGCTACACCTTC. This codes for CASSLIYGQGNYGYTF.

The CDR3 DNA is TGCGCCAGCAGCTTGGAGTCTAGAACTAGCACAGATACGCAGTATTTT. Protein sequence: CASSLESRTSTDTQYF. V usage is TRBV5-1 and J usage is TRBJ2-3, with unresolved D. The germline V and J ends were trimmed by 0 bases and 0 bases, with 11 bases remaining between them. CDR3 size: 16 residues. Germline V gene lookup returns CDR1 SGHRS and CDR2 YFSETQ.

The chain joins TRBV7-6 to TRBJ2-1; D may be TRBD1 (6 bases). V lost 1 base, J lost 3 bases, and 7 bases lay in between. Germline CDR1 reads SGHVS; CDR2 reads FNYEAQ. This CDR3 is built from 14 residues. The CDR3 sequence: CASSLGTDYNEQFF. In nucleotides, the CDR3 is TGTGCCAGCAGCTTAGGGACAGACTACAATGAGCAGTTCTTC.

This clonotype was counted a few times. V usage is TRBV7-6 and J usage is TRBJ2-5, with TRBD2 matching over 12 bases. The V segment lost 1 base and the J segment 2 bases; nucleotides outside the gene matches: 5. The CDR3 extends over 17 amino acids. Germline V gene lookup returns CDR1 SGHVS and CDR2 FNYEAQ. CDR3 in DNA: TGTGCCAGCAGCTTAGAGAGACTAGCGGGGGATCAAGAGACCCAGTACTTC. Translated, it gives CASSLERLAGDQETQYF. Based on the CDR3 plus reference TRBV7-6 and TRBJ2-5, the full variable domain is GAGVSQSPRYKVTKRGQDVALRCDPISGHVSLYWYRQALGQGPEFLTYFNYEAQQDKSGLPNDRFSAERPEGSISTLTIQRTEQRDSAMYRCASSLERLAGDQETQYFGPGTRLLVL.

This clonotype was counted between two and nine times. One end of the junction varies from germline; a read error may be responsible. V usage is TRBV6-1 and J usage is TRBJ2-7, with 8 bases lining up with TRBD2. Germline assignment: CDR1 MNHNS and CDR2 SASEGT. The CDR3 loop spans 14 amino acids. CDR3: CASSQAGVTYEQYF. The CDR3 DNA sequence: TGTGCCAGCAGTCAAGCGGGGGTAACCTACGAGCAGTACTTC.

The chain recombines TRBV4-1 with TRBJ1-6; 8 nucleotides line up with TRBD1. CDR1 MGHRA and CDR2 YSYEKL come from the germline V gene. This CDR3 is built from 17 residues. V lost 0 bases, J lost 7 bases, and 8 bases stayed unmatched. Written as DNA, the CDR3 is TGCGCCAGCAGCCAAGATAAAGAACAGGGGGACAATTCACCCCTCCACTTT. This codes for CASSQDKEQGDNSPLHF.

This clonotype was counted many times. The V gene is TRBV7-6, the J gene TRBJ1-1; tentatively, D is TRBD1 (5 bases). CDR1 is SGHVS, CDR2 FNYEAQ, per germline. Trimming took off 4 bases at V and 3 bases at J, with 18 bases between the two ends. The CDR3 is 16 residues long. CDR3 in amino acids: CASSYYAKTGHTEAFF. For the CDR3, the DNA is TGTGCCAGCAGCTACTACGCAAAAACGGGGCACACTGAAGCTTTCTTT.

The rearrangement uses TRBV12-3 or TRBV12-4 and TRBJ2-1, with TRBD1 matching 7 bases. Unmatched junction bases numbered 9, after V lost 4 bases and J lost 3 bases. CDR3 length equals 16 residues. The chain's CDR3 is CASSSPTGSSYNEQFF. The CDR3, as DNA: TGTGCCAGCAGTTCACCGACAGGGTCTAGCTACAATGAGCAGTTCTTC.

The chain is built from TRBV27 and TRBJ2-7, with a tentative D call TRBD2 (6 bases). The CDR3 has 16 amino acids. Germline CDR1 reads MNHEY; CDR2 reads SMNVEV (reference sequence). The ends were cut back, 5 bases at V and 1 base at J, with 18 bases in the middle. This CDR3 reads CASSITGTLGSYEQYF. DNA of the CDR3: TGTGCCAGCAGTATAACCGGGACTTTAGGTTCCTACGAGCAGTACTTC.

The chain links TRBV7-6 to TRBJ2-1; TRBD1 matches at 11 bases. Germline values: CDR1 SGHVS, CDR2 FNYEAQ. V was clipped by 5 bases and J by 3 bases; unmatched bases: 6. This CDR3 has 16 residues. This CDR3 is CASSRSGTGGYNEQFF. The CDR3 nucleotides read TGTGCCAGCAGCCGATCCGGGACAGGGGGCTACAATGAGCAGTTCTTC.

The J gene is TRBJ1-5, the V gene TRBV7-8; the D gene is possibly TRBD1 (6 bases). The germline V and J ends were trimmed by 3 bases and 6 bases, with 21 bases remaining between them. Germline V gene data show CDR1 as SGHVS and CDR2 as FQNEAQ. There are 17 residues in the CDR3. The CDR3: CASSLGDTQYHSQPQHF. CDR3 bases: TGTGCCAGCAGCTTGGGGGACACACAATACCATAGTCAGCCCCAGCATTTT.

The chain is built from TRBV27 and TRBJ2-1; D is unresolved. The CDR3 covers 13 residues. Trimming stripped 4 bases from V and 9 bases from J, with 13 bases between. Germline V gives CDR1 MNHEY, CDR2 SMNVEV (reference sequence). CDR3 coding DNA: TGTGCCAGCAGTTCATCCCCCCTTGGTGAGCAGTTCTTC. It yields the protein CASSSSPLGEQFF.

The chain uses TRBV5-1 and TRBJ1-2; TRBD1 might be the D (5 bases). V gave up 0 bases and J gave up 0 bases, with 24 bases separating them. The CDR3 length is 20 residues. From germline, CDR1 is SGHRS and CDR2 YFSETQ. The CDR3 sequence is CASSLGDRLWTGPTNYGYTF. The CDR3, as DNA: TGCGCCAGCAGCTTGGGGGATCGTCTCTGGACGGGACCGACTAACTATGGCTACACCTTC.

The sample holds a few counts of this clonotype. This CDR3 is CASSQDAGTGVHNEQFF. CDR3 nucleotide sequence: TGCGCCAGCAGCCAAGATGCCGGGACAGGGGTTCACAATGAGCAGTTCTTC. The chain is built from TRBV4-1 and TRBJ2-1; 10 bases agree with TRBD1. V dropped 0 bases and J dropped 5; count of bases not matched to a gene: 7. This CDR3 is 17 amino acids long. Germline V gene sequence: CDR1 MGHRA, CDR2 YSYEKL.

The chain has TRBV7-9 and TRBJ2-1; a weak D match, TRBD1 (6 bases). The CDR3 is 16 amino acids. CDR1 SEHNR and CDR2 FQNEAQ come from the germline V gene (reference sequence). V was cut by 3 bases and J by 5 bases, with 17 bases left in between. This chain's CDR3 is CASSFARGRGDNEQFF. In DNA, the CDR3 is TGTGCCAGCAGCTTCGCCAGGGGACGTGGGGACAATGAGCAGTTCTTC.

This sequence joins TRBV28 and TRBJ2-1, with D maybe TRBD2 (7 bases). CDR1 is MDHEN, CDR2 SYDVKM, per germline. The germline V and J ends were trimmed by 5 bases and 5 bases, with 25 bases remaining between them. This CDR3 spans 18 amino acids. The CDR3 reads CASSVRTEGGESHNEQFF. CDR3 nucleotide sequence: TGTGCCAGCAGTGTCCGGACCGAGGGGGGGGAGTCCCACAATGAGCAGTTCTTC. The variable domain in full, with the rest retrieved from reference TRBV28 and TRBJ2-1, is DVKVTQSSRYLVKRTGEKVFLECVQDMDHENMFWYRQDPGLGLRLIYFSYDVKMKEKGDIPEGYSVSREKKERFSLILESASTNQTSMYLCASSVRTEGGESHNEQFFGPGTRLTVL.

This rearrangement joins TRBV5-6 to TRBJ2-3, with 7 nucleotides matching TRBD1. Germline assignment: CDR1 SGHDT and CDR2 YYEEEE. Trimming removed 3 bases from V and 2 bases from J; junction bases left unmatched: 9. This CDR3 comprises 16 residues. This chain's CDR3 is CASSSMRTGPTDTQYF. CDR3 nucleotides: TGTGCCAGCAGCTCCATGAGGACAGGACCCACAGATACGCAGTATTTT.

This chain uses TRBV4-1 with TRBJ2-1, with 12 nucleotides matching TRBD2. Germline V gene lookup returns CDR1 MGHRA and CDR2 YSYEKL. The ends lost 4 bases at V and 8 bases at J; junction bases unmatched: 6. There are 15 residues in the CDR3. CDR3 bases: TGCGCCAGCAGCCGAACTAGCGGGGGGTTTTATGAGCAGTTCTTC. This encodes CASSRTSGGFYEQFF.

The chain recombines TRBV19 with TRBJ2-7; 9 bases line up with TRBD2. This CDR3 is built from 13 residues. CDR1 and CDR2 from the germline V gene are LNHDA and SQIVND (reference sequence). V gave up 5 bases and J gave up 2 bases; unmatched junction bases: 1. The CDR3 bases are TGTGCCAGTAGTGTAGCGGGGGCCTACGAGCAGTACTTC. Amino acids: CASSVAGAYEQYF.

Here the CDR3 reads CSGPRKQPFQETQYF. The CDR3 DNA follows: TGCAGTGGGCCCCGAAAGCAACCTTTCCAGGAGACCCAGTACTTC. The gene calls are TRBV20-1 and TRBJ2-5, with no clear D. V lost 7 bases and J 5 bases, leaving 23 bases between the germline ends. CDR1 is DFQATT and CDR2 is SNEGSKA in the germline V gene (reference sequence). The CDR3 sequence is 15 residues long.

This chain connects TRBV6-4 to TRBJ2-1; weak D call: TRBD2 (6 bases). Per germline, CDR1 MRHNA and CDR2 SNTAGT. V lost 3 bases and J lost 6, with 12 bases in between. The CDR3 spans 14 residues. The CDR3 sequence is CASSEGLERNEQFF. The CDR3 coding sequence is TGTGCCAGCAGTGAGGGACTCGAGCGCAATGAGCAGTTCTTC.

V and J are TRBV9 and TRBJ2-3, with D tentatively TRBD1 or TRBD2 (5 bases each). This CDR3 comprises 17 residues. CDR1 and CDR2 (germline): SGDLS, YYNGEE. V shed 0 bases and J shed 5 bases, with 19 bases lying between them. The CDR3, as DNA: TGTGCCAGCAGCGTAGCTGAGGGGCTGGATATTGGAGATACGCAGTATTTT. This sequence encodes CASSVAEGLDIGDTQYF.